What follows are 9 T cell receptor beta chains derived from one specimen sequenced in a study of control samples from healthy donors and cancer patients. Method: immunoSEQ multiplex PCR; TCRdb's copy keeps in-frame clones and lacks some. The sample has 150,000 to 200,000 clones, 70% to 90% seen once. The sequenced sample was blood. All receptors derive from a man aged 18 to 30 in good health.

This chain uses TRBV12-3 or TRBV12-4 with TRBJ2-7; D call uncertain. V was cut by 1 base and J by 3 bases, with 7 bases left in between. There are 13 residues in the CDR3. CDR3 bases: TGTGCCAGCAGTTTAGACAGCTACTACGAGCAGTACTTC. This codes for CASSLDSYYEQYF.

The V gene is TRBV6-5, the J gene TRBJ2-7; 7 bases align to TRBD1. Trimming cost V 5 bases and J 0 bases; bases outside gene matches: 4. This CDR3 comprises 14 residues. The V gene's germline CDR1 is MNHEY and CDR2 SVGAGI. The CDR3 nucleotides are TGTGCCAGCAGTAGGACAGGTAGCTCCTACGAGCAGTACTTC. This gives the protein CASSRTGSSYEQYF.

The chain recombines TRBV9 with TRBJ2-3; perhaps TRBD2 as D (5 bases). The CDR3 is 16 residues long. The ends were cut back, 3 bases at V and 0 bases at J, with 14 bases in the middle. In germline, CDR1 is SGDLS, CDR2 YYNGEE. CDR3 in amino acids: CASSGAGNPSTDTQYF. The DNA for the CDR3 is TGTGCCAGCAGCGGGGCCGGGAACCCTAGCACAGATACGCAGTATTTT.

This chain links TRBV9 with TRBJ2-2; tentatively, D is TRBD1 (7 bases). The CDR3 sequence is 15 residues long. Per the germline V gene, CDR1 is SGDLS and CDR2 is YYNGEE. The germline V and J ends were trimmed by 0 bases and 4 bases, with 10 bases remaining between them. The CDR3 reads CASSVDRGGTGELFF. DNA for the CDR3: TGTGCCAGCAGCGTAGACAGGGGAGGCACCGGGGAGCTGTTTTTT.

The chain recombines TRBV6-2 or TRBV6-3 with TRBJ2-1, with D perhaps matching TRBD2 (6 bases). Germline values: CDR1 MNHEY, CDR2 SVGEGT. The CDR3 has 13 residues. V was cut by 4 bases and J by 9 bases, with 13 bases left in between. The CDR3 sequence: CASSLRGWGEQFF. CDR3 DNA sequence: TGTGCCAGCAGTTTGCGGGGTTGGGGTGAGCAGTTCTTC.

This clone was seen a few times. The rearrangement uses TRBV10-2 and TRBJ2-7; TRBD2 aligns across 7 bases. Trimming at V came to 7 bases and at J to 4 bases, leaving 10 bases not matched to a gene. Germline CDR1 reads WSHSY; CDR2 reads SAAADI. The CDR3 totals 14 residues. The CDR3 protein is CASKLDLAAYEQYF. DNA for the CDR3: TGCGCCAGCAAGTTAGACCTAGCGGCATACGAGCAGTACTTC.

DNA of the CDR3: TGTGCCAGCAGCCTCGGAGCGAACACCGGGGAGCTGTTTTTT. Protein: CASSLGANTGELFF. The chain carries TRBV3-1 (or the pseudogene TRBV3-2) and TRBJ2-2; D unclear. CDR1 is LGHDT and CDR2 is YNNKEL in the germline V gene (reference sequence). V was clipped by 4 bases and J by 0 bases, with 6 bases between them. This CDR3 spans 14 amino acids.

The chain employs TRBV5-5 and TRBJ2-1, with TRBD2 identical over 10 bases. Per germline, CDR1 SGHKS and CDR2 YYEKEE (reference sequence). The CDR3 is 16 residues long. The J segment lost 7 bases and the V segment lost 3 bases, leaving 10 bases of the junction unmatched. The CDR3 region is CASSSSWERGGNEQFF. The DNA for the CDR3 is TGTGCCAGCAGCTCATCCTGGGAGCGGGGGGGGAATGAGCAGTTCTTC.

The chain uses TRBV7-2 and TRBJ2-3, with D possibly being TRBD2 (7 bases). CDR3 length equals 16 residues. V shed 1 base and J shed 1 base, with 12 bases lying between them. CDR1 SGHTA and CDR2 FQGNSA come from the germline V gene. The CDR3 loop is CASSLEGGGRTDTQYF. The CDR3 nucleotides are TGTGCCAGCAGCTTAGAGGGGGGGGGTCGCACAGATACGCAGTATTTT.